A selection of T cell receptor beta chains follows, all from one sample in a study of cytomegalovirus exposure and HLA in healthy donors. Assay used: immunoSEQ multiplex PCR; TCRdb lists only in-frame clones, some missing. The sample lists about 94,000 clones, 50% to 75% occurring once. Sequenced sample: PBMCs. These receptors were taken from a young man in good health and CMV-seronegative. Each CDR3 is given with its conserved first and last residue. D genes are given only for firm matches. Expanded clones get a size class; other rows say once, few or many, or leave the size out.

j_gene: TRBJ2-1; d_gene: -; abundance: -; len: 15; v_gene: TRBV10-3; CDR3nt: TGTGCCATCAGTGAGTATAAAGGGGAAGGCAATGAGCAGTTCTTC; CDR3aa: CAISEYKGEGNEQFF
j_gene: TRBJ2-7; d_gene: -; abundance: -; len: 14; v_gene: TRBV5-4; CDR3nt: TGTGCCAGCAGCTTGGCCGAGACTAAATACGAGCAGTACTTC; CDR3aa: CASSLAETKYEQYF
j_gene: TRBJ2-2; d_gene: TRBD1; abundance: -; len: 15; v_gene: TRBV30; CDR3nt: TGTGCCTGGGATCCGGGACAGGGGGGTACCGGGGAGCTGTTTTTT; CDR3aa: CAWDPGQGGTGELFF
j_gene: TRBJ2-3; d_gene: TRBD2; abundance: -; len: 18; v_gene: TRBV5-1; CDR3nt: TGCGCCAGCAGCTTGTACGGGGGGGCTAGCGGGACTACAGATACGCAGTATTTT; CDR3aa: CASSLYGGASGTTDTQYF
j_gene: TRBJ2-3; d_gene: TRBD2; abundance: -; len: 15; v_gene: TRBV13; CDR3nt: TGTGCCAGCAGCTTACGCGGGGGGGCAACAGATACGCAGTATTTT; CDR3aa: CASSLRGGATDTQYF
j_gene: TRBJ2-7; d_gene: -; abundance: -; len: 13; v_gene: TRBV6-5; CDR3nt: TGTGCCATTTCAGGGTCCACTTCCTACGAGCAGTACTTC; CDR3aa: CAISGSTSYEQYF
j_gene: TRBJ2-7; d_gene: TRBD1; abundance: few; len: 12; v_gene: TRBV29-1; CDR3nt: TGCAGCGTTGATACAGGGGATTACGAGCAGTACTTC; CDR3aa: CSVDTGDYEQYF
j_gene: TRBJ1-2; d_gene: -; abundance: -; len: 16; v_gene: TRBV23-1; CDR3nt: TGCGCCAGCAGTCACGGGCAGGGTAAAAAGAACTATGGCTACACCTTC; CDR3aa: CASSHGQGKKNYGYTF
j_gene: TRBJ2-3; d_gene: -; abundance: -; len: 16; v_gene: TRBV11-2; CDR3nt: TGTGCCAGCAGCACATTCAGGGTTTCCCTCACAGATACGCAGTATTTT; CDR3aa: CASSTFRVSLTDTQYF
j_gene: TRBJ1-6; d_gene: TRBD1; abundance: once; len: 13; v_gene: TRBV2; CDR3nt: TGTGCCAGCCGGGACAGCCGTAATTCACCCCTCCACTTT; CDR3aa: CASRDSRNSPLHF
j_gene: TRBJ2-3; d_gene: TRBD2; abundance: -; len: 17; v_gene: TRBV7-3; CDR3nt: TGTGCCAGCAGCTTAAAGCCTAGCGGGGGGGCAGGTGATACGCAGTATTTT; CDR3aa: CASSLKPSGGAGDTQYF
j_gene: TRBJ2-3; d_gene: TRBD1; abundance: few; len: 14; v_gene: TRBV19; CDR3nt: TGTGCCAGTAGGCCGGGACAGGGCACAGATACGCAGTATTTT; CDR3aa: CASRPGQGTDTQYF
j_gene: TRBJ1-1; d_gene: -; abundance: once; len: 15; v_gene: TRBV27; CDR3nt: TGTGCCAGCAGGAGCCTGCAGGGGATATACACTGAAGCTTTCTTT; CDR3aa: CASRSLQGIYTEAFF
j_gene: TRBJ1-2; d_gene: -; abundance: -; len: 13; v_gene: TRBV6-1; CDR3nt: TGTGCCAGCAGTGAAACAGGGTTGGGTGGCTACACCTTC; CDR3aa: CASSETGLGGYTF
j_gene: TRBJ1-3; d_gene: TRBD1; abundance: once; len: 15; v_gene: TRBV15; CDR3nt: TGTGCCACCAGCAGAATGGGACAGTTTGGAAACACCATATATTTT; CDR3aa: CATSRMGQFGNTIYF
j_gene: TRBJ2-7; d_gene: TRBD2; abundance: -; len: 16; v_gene: TRBV9; CDR3nt: TGTGCCAGCAGCTTCGGGACTAGCGCGAGCTCCTACGAGCAGTACTTC; CDR3aa: CASSFGTSASSYEQYF
j_gene: TRBJ2-1; d_gene: -; abundance: -; len: 16; v_gene: TRBV7-6; CDR3nt: TGTGCCAGCAGCTTAGGTGGGTCCGGGAAATACAATGAGCAGTTCTTC; CDR3aa: CASSLGGSGKYNEQFF
j_gene: TRBJ2-5; d_gene: -; abundance: few; len: 13; v_gene: TRBV7-2; CDR3nt: TGTGCCAGCAGCTTACGGGGGAGGGAGACCCAGTACTTC; CDR3aa: CASSLRGRETQYF
j_gene: TRBJ2-5; d_gene: TRBD2; abundance: -; len: 15; v_gene: TRBV5-6; CDR3nt: TGTGCCAGCAGCACTAGCGGGAGGCCTGGGGAGACCCAGTACTTC; CDR3aa: CASSTSGRPGETQYF
j_gene: TRBJ2-1; d_gene: -; abundance: -; len: 13; v_gene: TRBV29-1; CDR3nt: TGCAGCGTTGATGGGTCGCGGTACAATGAGCAGTTCTTC; CDR3aa: CSVDGSRYNEQFF
j_gene: TRBJ2-7; d_gene: -; abundance: -; len: 14; v_gene: TRBV19; CDR3nt: TGTGCCAGTAGTGACACTAGGCGGATCGACGAGCAGTACTTC; CDR3aa: CASSDTRRIDEQYF
j_gene: TRBJ1-6; d_gene: -; abundance: -; len: 16; v_gene: TRBV14; CDR3nt: TGTGCCAGCAGCCGACAGAGACTCTCCTATAATTCACCCCTCCACTTT; CDR3aa: CASSRQRLSYNSPLHF
j_gene: TRBJ2-5; d_gene: -; abundance: few; len: 14; v_gene: TRBV28; CDR3nt: TGTGCCAGCAGTTTATTTAACGGCGGAGAGACCCAGTACTTC; CDR3aa: CASSLFNGGETQYF
j_gene: TRBJ2-2; d_gene: TRBD1; abundance: -; len: 17; v_gene: TRBV19; CDR3nt: TGTGCCAGTAGTTCCCTGTCGGGACAGGGAAGGCCCGGGGAGCTGTTTTTT; CDR3aa: CASSSLSGQGRPGELFF
j_gene: TRBJ2-3; d_gene: TRBD2; abundance: once; len: 18; v_gene: TRBV4-3; CDR3nt: TGCGCCAGCAGCCAAGCCCCCGGGACTAGCGGTAGCACAGATACGCAGTATTTT; CDR3aa: CASSQAPGTSGSTDTQYF
j_gene: TRBJ2-2; d_gene: TRBD1; abundance: -; len: 15; v_gene: TRBV27; CDR3nt: TGTGCCAGCAAAAGGGGACAGGTGATCACCGGGGAGCTGTTTTTT; CDR3aa: CASKRGQVITGELFF
j_gene: TRBJ1-1; d_gene: TRBD1; abundance: -; len: 14; v_gene: TRBV5-1; CDR3nt: TGCGCCAGCAGCAAGGGGACAGATGTCACTGAAGCTTTCTTT; CDR3aa: CASSKGTDVTEAFF
j_gene: TRBJ1-2; d_gene: -; abundance: -; len: 13; v_gene: TRBV7-8; CDR3nt: TGTGCCAGCAGCTTACTTCCGGACTATGGCTACACCTTC; CDR3aa: CASSLLPDYGYTF
j_gene: TRBJ1-1; d_gene: -; abundance: -; len: 14; v_gene: TRBV7-2; CDR3nt: TGTGCCAGCAGGCGTACAGGGATGAACACTGAAGCTTTCTTT; CDR3aa: CASRRTGMNTEAFF
j_gene: TRBJ2-7; d_gene: TRBD1; abundance: -; len: 14; v_gene: TRBV6-1; CDR3nt: TGTGCCAGCACAGGGGGGACAGGGGGCTACGAGCAGTACTTC; CDR3aa: CASTGGTGGYEQYF
j_gene: TRBJ2-2; d_gene: -; abundance: -; len: 13; v_gene: TRBV27; CDR3nt: TGTGCCAGCAGCGGACAGAACACCGGGGAGCTGTTTTTT; CDR3aa: CASSGQNTGELFF
j_gene: TRBJ2-3; d_gene: -; abundance: -; len: 11; v_gene: TRBV28; CDR3nt: TGTGCCAGCAGATACACAGATACGCAGTATTTT; CDR3aa: CASRYTDTQYF
j_gene: TRBJ2-1; d_gene: TRBD1; abundance: -; len: 14; v_gene: TRBV13; CDR3nt: TGTGCCAGCAGCTTAGATGGCAGGGGGAATGAGCAGTTCTTC; CDR3aa: CASSLDGRGNEQFF
j_gene: TRBJ1-4; d_gene: TRBD1; abundance: -; len: 14; v_gene: TRBV6-4; CDR3nt: TGTGCCAGCAGTGGAAACAGGGGAAGTGAAAAACTGTTTTTT; CDR3aa: CASSGNRGSEKLFF
j_gene: TRBJ2-7; d_gene: TRBD2; abundance: -; len: 17; v_gene: TRBV2; CDR3nt: TGTGCCATTGACGGGACTAGCGGGAGTGGGGGGTCGGACGAGCAGTACTTC; CDR3aa: CAIDGTSGSGGSDEQYF
j_gene: TRBJ1-2; d_gene: -; abundance: -; len: 15; v_gene: TRBV11-2; CDR3nt: TGTGCCAGCAGCTTAGGACAGTCTTATAACTATGGCTACACCTTC; CDR3aa: CASSLGQSYNYGYTF
j_gene: TRBJ2-7; d_gene: TRBD2; abundance: -; len: 14; v_gene: TRBV5-1; CDR3nt: TGCGCCAGCAGCATTAGCGGGAGTAACCACGAGCAGTACTTC; CDR3aa: CASSISGSNHEQYF
j_gene: TRBJ1-4; d_gene: TRBD1; abundance: -; len: 16; v_gene: TRBV5-4; CDR3nt: TGTGCCAGCAGCCCCGCGGGACAGGGGGAAAATGAAAAACTGTTTTTT; CDR3aa: CASSPAGQGENEKLFF
j_gene: TRBJ1-1; d_gene: TRBD1; abundance: -; len: 17; v_gene: TRBV11-2; CDR3nt: TGTGCCAGCAGCCAATGGGGGGGGACAGGGGCTTCGGCTGAAGCTTTCTTT; CDR3aa: CASSQWGGTGASAEAFF
j_gene: TRBJ2-3; d_gene: TRBD2; abundance: few; len: 16; v_gene: TRBV4-3; CDR3nt: TGCGCCAGCAGCCGGACTAGCGGGGGAGGCACAGATACGCAGTATTTT; CDR3aa: CASSRTSGGGTDTQYF
j_gene: TRBJ1-5; d_gene: TRBD1; abundance: -; len: 16; v_gene: TRBV27; CDR3nt: TGTGCCAGCAGTTATTCGGGGACAGGGGGTTTTCAGCCCCAGCATTTT; CDR3aa: CASSYSGTGGFQPQHF
j_gene: TRBJ1-3; d_gene: -; abundance: once; len: 13; v_gene: TRBV7-2; CDR3nt: TGTGCCAGCAGCTTAGATGCGGTAAACACCATATATTTT; CDR3aa: CASSLDAVNTIYF